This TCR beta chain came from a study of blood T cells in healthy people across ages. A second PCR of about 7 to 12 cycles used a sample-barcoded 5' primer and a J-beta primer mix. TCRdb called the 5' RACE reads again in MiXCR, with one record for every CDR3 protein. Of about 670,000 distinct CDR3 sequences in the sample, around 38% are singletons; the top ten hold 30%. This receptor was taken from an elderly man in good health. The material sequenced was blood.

The CDR3 DNA reads TGTGCCAGCAGTCCCCGACGGGGGAATAACAATCAGCCCCAGCATTTT. It codes for CASSPRRGNNNQPQHF. The chain uses TRBV2 and TRBJ1-5, with a weak D call TRBD1 (5 bases). With 5 bases removed from V and 3 bases from J, the gap between germline ends came to 17 bases. Germline CDR1 reads SNHLY; CDR2 reads FYNNEI. The CDR3 consists of 16 residues.